These 8 T cell receptor beta chains originate from one sample sequenced in a study of blood T cell repertoires in COVID-19. The protocol was immunoSEQ multiplex PCR, while the TCRdb copy is restricted to in-frame clones and leaves out a portion. The sample has 100,000 to 150,000 clones, 70% to 75% seen once. Sequenced material: peripheral blood. The receptors were gathered from a man older than 75 with COVID-19, enrolled during active disease.

This chain links TRBV5-5 with TRBJ1-6, with no clear D. The V end lost 0 bases, the J end lost 9 bases, and 19 bases lay between the germline ends. The CDR3 extends over 17 amino acids. The germline V gene encodes CDR1 SGHKS and CDR2 YYEKEE (reference sequence). DNA for the CDR3: TGTGCCAGCAGCTTGGCGGGCGGTTCTTTTGGAGGTTCACCCCTCCACTTT. Translating gives CASSLAGGSFGGSPLHF. The variable domain in full, completed from reference TRBV5-5 and TRBJ1-6, reads DAGVTQSPTHLIKTRGQQVTLRCSPISGHKSVSWYQQVLGQGPQFIFQYYEKEERGRGNFPDRFSARQFPNYSSELNVNALLLGDSALYLCASSLAGGSFGGSPLHFGNGTRLTVT.

The genes are TRBV7-9 and TRBJ1-2; 9 bases match TRBD1. Germline lookup yields CDR1 SEHNR and CDR2 FQNEAQ (reference sequence). This CDR3 contains 14 residues. J gave up 8 bases and V 5 bases, and 9 bases lay outside the gene matches. The CDR3 spells CASSRTGAAEGYTF. The CDR3 nucleotides read TGTGCCAGCAGCAGGACAGGGGCGGCGGAGGGCTACACCTTC.

Of note for this clone: Within the sample, other DNA sequences also encode this same CDR3. J is TRBJ1-1 and V is TRBV12-3 or TRBV12-4; TRBD1 aligns across 7 bases. J lost 5 bases, V lost 3 bases, and 3 bases had no gene match. This CDR3 contains 13 residues. The CDR3 nucleotides read TGTGCCAGCAGTTTGTCAGGGGGAACTGAAGCTTTCTTT. It translates to CASSLSGGTEAFF.

This clone has just a few counts. The rearrangement joins TRBV27 to TRBJ1-6; the D gene is possibly TRBD1 (5 bases). Germline CDR1 is MNHEY and CDR2 is SMNVEV (reference sequence). V was cut by 3 bases and J by 8 bases, with 8 bases left in between. CDR3 length equals 13 residues. The CDR3 region is CASSFDSYSPLHF. CDR3 coding DNA: TGTGCCAGCAGTTTCGACAGCTATTCACCCCTCCACTTT.

This clone was detected only a few times. J is TRBJ1-5 and V is TRBV7-9; a possible D gene is TRBD1 (6 bases). Germline CDR1 SEHNR, CDR2 FQNEAQ (reference sequence). V lost 1 base and J lost 9, with 13 bases in between. The CDR3 runs 14 residues. The CDR3 region has the DNA TGTGCCAGCAGCTTAGAGGGGGACGGTCGGCCCCAGCATTTT. It codes for CASSLEGDGRPQHF.

The chain recombines TRBV27 with TRBJ2-7, with a weak D call TRBD1 (6 bases). The CDR3 has 14 residues. Germline CDR1 is MNHEY and CDR2 is SMNVEV (reference sequence). V gave up 6 bases and J gave up 4 bases, with 16 bases separating them. CDR3 amino acids: CASSPAGALYEQYF. The CDR3 DNA reads TGTGCCAGCAGCCCCGCAGGGGCCCTATACGAGCAGTACTTC.

In this sample, this clone turned up a few times. The rearrangement joins TRBV5-1 to TRBJ1-5, with D possibly TRBD1 on 6 matching bases. The V and J ends lost 3 bases and 1 base respectively, with 11 bases between them. Germline V gene lookup returns CDR1 SGHRS and CDR2 YFSETQ. The length of the CDR3 is 15 residues. CDR3 residues: CASSSGGASNQPQHF. CDR3 DNA: TGCGCCAGCAGCTCCGGGGGGGCAAGCAATCAGCCCCAGCATTTT.

CDR3 in amino acids: CASSLQGYEQYF. The CDR3, as DNA: TGTGCCAGCAGTTTACAGGGATACGAGCAGTACTTC. V and J are TRBV6-2 or TRBV6-3 and TRBJ2-7, with D maybe TRBD1 (6 bases). V was shortened by 4 bases and J by 4 bases, with 8 bases between the two germline ends. This CDR3 spans 12 amino acids. Germline V gene lookup returns CDR1 MNHEY and CDR2 SVGEGT.